These 26 T cell receptor beta chains came from one sample sequenced in a study of blood T cell repertoires in COVID-19. The assay was immunoSEQ multiplex PCR, and TCRdb's table has in-frame clones only and misses some. The profile shows under 300,000 clones, roughly three quarters of them singletons. Sequences were obtained from peripheral blood. These receptor sequences come from a woman aged 40 to 49 with active or convalescent COVID-19.

The chain is built from TRBV6-6 and TRBJ1-5; TRBD1 matches at 8 bases. The CDR3 covers 15 residues. V was pared by 4 bases and J by 5 bases, with 7 bases of the junction left unmatched. Germline CDR1 is MNHNY and CDR2 is SVGAGI (reference sequence). The CDR3 DNA sequence: TGTGCCAGCAGTTCTCCAGGGGGCGGCGATCAGCCCCAGCATTTT. Residues: CASSSPGGGDQPQHF.

The chain employs TRBV30 and TRBJ2-2; D perhaps matches TRBD1 (5 bases). The CDR3 sequence is 13 residues long. Germline CDR1 reads GTSNPN; CDR2 reads SVGIG (reference sequence). V gave up 5 bases and J gave up 0 bases, with 7 bases separating them. The CDR3 bases are TGTGCCTGGGGACATTCGAACACCGGGGAGCTGTTTTTT. It encodes CAWGHSNTGELFF.

V and J are TRBV1 and TRBJ2-2; the listed D gene, TRBD2, was not tested against the DNA. TRBV1 is marked as a pseudogene. This CDR3 has 19 amino acids. Here the CDR3 reads CTSSQLTSGGHPAGGELFF. CDR3 nucleotides: TGCACCAGCAGCCAGTTGACTAGCGGGGGACACCCCGCTGGTGGGGAGCTGTTTTTT.

A single count supports this clone. The gene calls are TRBV28 and TRBJ1-5; TRBD1 might be the D (5 bases). Germline CDR1 MDHEN, CDR2 SYDVKM. This CDR3 comprises 15 residues. Trimming pared 6 bases from V and 4 bases from J, leaving 16 bases between. CDR3 DNA sequence: TGTGCCAGCAGCCCCGGGACCCGGGGGAATCAGCCCCAGCATTTT. Its translation: CASSPGTRGNQPQHF.

The J gene is TRBJ1-2, the V gene TRBV5-1; 7 bases are a match to TRBD1. V was pared by 0 bases and J by 4 bases, with 3 bases of the junction left unmatched. CDR1 is SGHRS, CDR2 YFSETQ, per germline. CDR3 size: 14 residues. CDR3 coding DNA: TGCGCCAGCAGCTTGGGACAGGGTAGCTATGGCTACACCTTC. Translation gives CASSLGQGSYGYTF.

This clone was recorded a few times. The chain joins TRBV30 to TRBJ2-2; 9 nucleotides agree with TRBD1. The V gene's germline CDR1 is GTSNPN and CDR2 SVGIG (reference sequence). The CDR3 length is 14 residues. Trimming took 4 bases from V and 3 from J; bases not matched to a gene: 3. DNA of the CDR3: TGTGCCTGGAAGGGACAGGGTTACACCGGGGAGCTGTTTTTT. Translating it yields CAWKGQGYTGELFF.

The V and J genes are TRBV6-5 and TRBJ1-2; possible D gene TRBD1, 6 bases. The CDR3 has 13 amino acids. Deletions cut 4 bases from V and 6 bases from J, with 12 bases between. Germline V CDR1 and CDR2: MNHEY, SVGAGI. The CDR3 loop is CASSFDRKDGYTF. The DNA of the CDR3 is TGTGCCAGCAGTTTTGACAGGAAAGATGGCTACACCTTC.

The chain recombines TRBV5-1 with TRBJ2-3; 8 bases match TRBD1. Trimming took 3 bases from V and 0 from J; bases not matched to a gene: 6. The CDR3 has 16 residues. Germline CDR1 reads SGHRS; CDR2 reads YFSETQ. The CDR3 nucleotides read TGCGCCAGCAGCTGGGGGACAGGAGCTAGCACAGATACGCAGTATTTT. Translated: CASSWGTGASTDTQYF. The whole variable domain, remainder taken from reference TRBV5-1 and TRBJ2-3, is KAGVTQTPRYLIKTRGQQVTLSCSPISGHRSVSWYQQTPGQGLQFLFEYFSETQRNKGNFPGRFSGRQFSNSRSEMNVSTLELGDSALYLCASSWGTGASTDTQYFGPGTRLTVL.

This chain links TRBV28 with TRBJ2-5, with TRBD1 matching over 7 bases. Unmatched junction bases numbered 9, after V lost 6 bases and J lost 2 bases. CDR3 length: 15 amino acids. The germline V gene encodes CDR1 MDHEN and CDR2 SYDVKM. CDR3: CASRFETGVQETQYF. CDR3 coding DNA: TGTGCCAGCAGATTTGAAACAGGGGTGCAAGAGACCCAGTACTTC. Filled out from reference TRBV28 and TRBJ2-5, the complete variable domain reads DVKVTQSSRYLVKRTGEKVFLECVQDMDHENMFWYRQDPGLGLRLIYFSYDVKMKEKGDIPEGYSVSREKKERFSLILESASTNQTSMYLCASRFETGVQETQYFGPGTRLLVL.

V and J are TRBV5-1 and TRBJ2-7; 10 bases are a match to TRBD2. The ends lost 1 base at V and 2 bases at J; junction bases unmatched: 9. The germline V gene encodes CDR1 SGHRS and CDR2 YFSETQ. The CDR3 is 17 residues long. CDR3 sequence: CASSLRPSGGTTYEQYF. The CDR3 DNA is TGCGCCAGCAGCTTGAGGCCTAGCGGGGGCACCACCTACGAGCAGTACTTC.

This chain joins TRBV5-1 and TRBJ1-5; D is undetermined. Germline values: CDR1 SGHRS, CDR2 YFSETQ. CDR3 length: 14 amino acids. Trimming cost V 0 bases and J 4 bases, with 8 bases left between them. The CDR3 DNA follows: TGCGCCAGCAGCTTGGAATCGGGGAATCAGCCCCAGCATTTT. It translates to CASSLESGNQPQHF.

The CDR3 loop reads CASSQQGPSSGNTIYF. The CDR3 nucleotides are TGTGCCAGCAGCCAACAGGGTCCGAGCTCTGGAAACACCATATATTTT. The chain carries TRBV3-1 (or the pseudogene TRBV3-2) and TRBJ1-3, with D possibly being TRBD1 (5 bases). Germline V lookup: CDR1 LGHDT, CDR2 YNNKEL (reference sequence). There are 16 residues in the CDR3. The V gene lost 2 bases and the J gene lost 0 bases, with 11 bases spanning the gap.

The chain combines TRBV6-6 with TRBJ1-1, with 9 bases identical to TRBD1. The CDR3 is 15 residues long. The V gene's germline CDR1 is MNHNY and CDR2 SVGAGI (reference sequence). With V trimmed by 5 bases and J by 4 bases, 8 bases remained unmatched. DNA of the CDR3: TGTGCCAGCAGTCTCTTGGACAGGGGAACCACTGAAGCTTTCTTT. This translates into CASSLLDRGTTEAFF.

The rearrangement uses TRBV11-2 and TRBJ2-7; 10 bases agree with TRBD1. Germline V gives CDR1 SGHAT, CDR2 FQNNGV. The CDR3 is made up of 17 amino acids. The V gene end was trimmed by 1 base and the J gene end by 3 bases; junction bases not matched to a gene: 9. In DNA form, the CDR3 reads TGTGCCAGCAGCTTAGCCCCTTTGAGGGACAGGGGCTACGAGCAGTACTTC. Encoded protein: CASSLAPLRDRGYEQYF. The whole variable domain, remainder taken from reference TRBV11-2 and TRBJ2-7, is EAGVAQSPRYKIIEKRQSVAFWCNPISGHATLYWYQQILGQGPKLLIQFQNNGVVDDSQLPKDRFSAERLKGVDSTLKIQPAKLEDSAVYLCASSLAPLRDRGYEQYFGPGTRLTVT.

The chain recombines TRBV7-9 with TRBJ2-2; 10 bases are a match to TRBD1. CDR3 length: 16 amino acids. Germline V gives CDR1 SEHNR, CDR2 FQNEAQ (reference sequence). V lost 4 bases, J lost 6 bases, and 8 bases stayed unmatched. This CDR3 is CASSSSGTGVPGELFF. As DNA, the CDR3 is TGTGCCAGCAGCTCCTCCGGGACAGGGGTGCCCGGGGAGCTGTTTTTT.

The chain combines TRBV27 with TRBJ2-7, with 8 bases lining up with TRBD2. The CDR3 is 15 amino acids. Germline CDR1 MNHEY, CDR2 SMNVEV (reference sequence). J gave up 0 bases and V 3 bases, and 4 bases lay outside the gene matches. Here the CDR3 DNA reads TGTGCCAGCAGTTTTCAAAGCGGGGGCTCCTACGAGCAGTACGTC. Encoded protein: CASSFQSGGSYEQYV.

The chain uses TRBV2 and TRBJ2-3, with 7 bases matching TRBD1. The CDR3 is 15 amino acids. The junction had 6 bases not matched to a gene; V was cut back by 5 bases and J by 1 base. Germline-derived CDR1 and CDR2 are SNHLY and FYNNEI. The CDR3 DNA reads as TGTGCCAGCAGTTCCACAGGGGAACGCACAGATACGCAGTATTTT. Its protein is CASSSTGERTDTQYF.

In this sample, this clone turned up a few times. V usage is TRBV27 and J usage is TRBJ2-7; 7 bases match TRBD2. CDR3 size: 17 residues. In germline, CDR1 is MNHEY, CDR2 SMNVEV (reference sequence). The V gene end was trimmed by 5 bases and the J gene end by 0 bases; junction bases not matched to a gene: 13. The CDR3 loop is CASSRSTLRGGSYEQYF. As DNA, the CDR3 is TGTGCCAGCAGTCGCTCTACCTTGCGCGGGGGCTCCTACGAGCAGTACTTC.

With respect to this clone: Other DNA sequences in the sample encode the same CDR3. The chain has TRBV19 and TRBJ2-1; tentatively, D is TRBD2 (7 bases). This CDR3 has 15 residues. Deletions cut 5 bases from V and 4 bases from J, with 15 bases between. Germline values: CDR1 LNHDA, CDR2 SQIVND (reference sequence). The CDR3 here is CASSLSGGPYNEQFF. CDR3 nucleotide sequence: TGTGCCAGTAGTCTGTCCGGGGGGCCTTACAATGAGCAGTTCTTC.

The chain employs TRBV5-4 and TRBJ1-6, with 9 bases that match TRBD1. V gave up 2 bases and J gave up 9 bases; unmatched junction bases: 9. Germline loops: CDR1 SGHNT, CDR2 YYREEE (reference sequence). This CDR3 spans 16 amino acids. The CDR3 is CASSLNRGLYPSPLHF. CDR3 coding DNA: TGTGCCAGCAGCTTAAACAGGGGGCTTTACCCTTCACCCCTCCACTTT.

CDR3 protein: CASSSPDRGNYGYTF. The CDR3 nucleotides read TGTGCCAGCAGCTCCCCGGACAGGGGGAACTATGGCTACACCTTC. The rearrangement joins TRBV5-6 to TRBJ1-2; 10 nucleotides match TRBD1. CDR1 and CDR2 from the germline V gene are SGHDT and YYEEEE. This CDR3 region has 15 residues. The ends lost 3 bases at V and 2 bases at J; junction bases unmatched: 4.

The V and J genes are TRBV5-6 and TRBJ1-4; the D gene is possibly TRBD1 (5 bases). V lost 1 base and J lost 8, with 18 bases in between. The CDR3 contains 16 residues. Germline V gives CDR1 SGHDT, CDR2 YYEEEE. The CDR3 sequence is CASSLSGTVKREKLFF. The CDR3 region has the DNA TGTGCCAGCAGCTTGAGCGGGACGGTCAAACGGGAAAAACTGTTTTTT.

The CDR3 coding sequence is TGTGCCACCACGGGGGAATTAGAGCAGCCCCAGCATTTT. This gives the protein CATTGELEQPQHF. The chain recombines TRBV10-3 with TRBJ1-5; maybe TRBD1 (5 bases). The V end lost 10 bases, the J end lost 7 bases, and 17 bases lay between the germline ends. Germline assignment: CDR1 ENHRY and CDR2 SYGVKD. The CDR3 contains 13 residues.

The CDR3 loop is CASRNRVGGYTF. The CDR3 coding sequence is TGTGCCAGCAGGAACAGGGTTGGGGGCTACACCTTC. The J gene is TRBJ1-2, the V gene TRBV28; perhaps TRBD1 as D (6 bases). V was shortened by 6 bases and J by 8 bases, with 13 bases between the two germline ends. The CDR3 is 12 residues long. Germline CDR1 and CDR2: MDHEN and SYDVKM.

V gene TRBV2 combines with J gene TRBJ1-6; TRBD1 aligns across 8 bases. The V and J ends lost 5 bases and 7 bases, in that order; junction bases with no gene match: 10. Germline CDR1 reads SNHLY; CDR2 reads FYNNEI. This CDR3 spans 16 amino acids. For the CDR3, the DNA is TGTGCCAGCAGTAGTCCGGGACAGGTCTCGAATTCACCCCTCCACTTT. Residues: CASSSPGQVSNSPLHF.

This clone showed up just once. The rearrangement links TRBV11-2 to TRBJ1-2; 7 bases match TRBD1. This CDR3 has 16 amino acids. The germline gives CDR1 SGHAT, CDR2 FQNNGV. V lost 2 bases, J lost 4 bases, and 10 bases stayed unmatched. The CDR3 spells CASSLITGDRGYGYTF. The CDR3 nucleotides are TGTGCCAGCAGCTTAATTACAGGGGACCGTGGCTATGGCTACACCTTC.